What follows is one T cell receptor beta chain and its context. Germline V gives CDR1 MGHRA, CDR2 YSYEKL. The V and J ends lost 3 bases and 3 bases respectively, with 9 bases between them. The CDR3 contains 13 residues. The sample belongs to a study of shared clonotypes between healthy human individuals. Running of the assay took place at deep level. In the original analysis: Filtering differed since immunoSEQ provided only junctions, with no quality scores. The assay was immunoSEQ multiplex PCR, and TCRdb's table has in-frame clones only and misses some. V, J and clone size derive from that table, while D and trimming were established from the DNA sequence. The sample records under 850,000 clones, 80% to 95% being singletons. Naive CD8 cells lacked CD45RO and underwent positive selection for CCR7, leaving out terminally differentiated effector memory CD45RA+ cells.

Source material: naive CD8+ T cells sorted from blood. This chain uses TRBV4-1 with TRBJ2-7; possibly TRBD2 for D (5 bases). The TCR sequence derives from a man aged 25-45 years in good health. The CDR3 sequence: CASSQLGSYEQYF. In nucleotides, the CDR3 is TGCGCCAGCAGCCAGTTGGGGAGCTACGAGCAGTACTTC.